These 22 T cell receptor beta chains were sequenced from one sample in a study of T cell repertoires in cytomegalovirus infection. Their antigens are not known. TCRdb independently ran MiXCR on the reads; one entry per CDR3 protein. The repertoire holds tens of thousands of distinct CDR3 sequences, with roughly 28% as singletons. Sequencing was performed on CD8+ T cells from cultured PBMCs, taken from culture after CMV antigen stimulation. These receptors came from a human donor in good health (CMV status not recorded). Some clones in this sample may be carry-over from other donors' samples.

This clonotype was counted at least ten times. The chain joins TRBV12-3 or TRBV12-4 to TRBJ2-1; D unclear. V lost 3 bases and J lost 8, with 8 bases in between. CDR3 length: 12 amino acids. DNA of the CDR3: TGTGCCAGCAGTTTTGAAGCTGATGAGCAGTTCTTC. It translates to CASSFEADEQFF.

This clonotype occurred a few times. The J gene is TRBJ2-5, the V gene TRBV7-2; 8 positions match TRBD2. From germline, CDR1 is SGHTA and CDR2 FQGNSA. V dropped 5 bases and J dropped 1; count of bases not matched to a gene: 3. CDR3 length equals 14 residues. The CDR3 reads CASSPGLAQETQYF. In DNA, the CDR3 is TGTGCCAGCAGCCCAGGACTAGCCCAAGAGACCCAGTACTTC.

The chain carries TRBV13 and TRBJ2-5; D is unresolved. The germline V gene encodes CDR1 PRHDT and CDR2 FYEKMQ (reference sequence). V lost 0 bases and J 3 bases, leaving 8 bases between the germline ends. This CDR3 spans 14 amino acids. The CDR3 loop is CASSLGTSKETQYF. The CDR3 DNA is TGTGCCAGCAGCTTAGGGACGAGCAAAGAGACCCAGTACTTC.

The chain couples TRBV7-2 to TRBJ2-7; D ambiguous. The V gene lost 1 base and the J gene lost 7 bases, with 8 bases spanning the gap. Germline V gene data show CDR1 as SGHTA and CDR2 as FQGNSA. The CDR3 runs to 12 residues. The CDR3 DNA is TGTGCCAGCAGCTTAGTCCTGGCGGAGCAGTACTTC. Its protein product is CASSLVLAEQYF.

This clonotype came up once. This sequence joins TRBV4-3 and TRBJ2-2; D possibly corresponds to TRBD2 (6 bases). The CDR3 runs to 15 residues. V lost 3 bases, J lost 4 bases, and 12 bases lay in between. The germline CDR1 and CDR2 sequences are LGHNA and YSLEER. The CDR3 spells CASSHLAELTGELFF. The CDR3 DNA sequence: TGCGCCAGCAGCCATTTAGCGGAGCTCACCGGGGAGCTGTTTTTT.

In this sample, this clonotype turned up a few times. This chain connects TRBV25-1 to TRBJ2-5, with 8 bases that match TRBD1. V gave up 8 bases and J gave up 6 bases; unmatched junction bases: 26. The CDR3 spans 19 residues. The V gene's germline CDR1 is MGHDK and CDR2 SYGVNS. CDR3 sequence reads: CASSLPGRAGRGRRQTQYF. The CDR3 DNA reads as TGTGCCAGCTCCCTGCCGGGACGTGCAGGCAGGGGGCGGCGGCAGACCCAGTACTTC.

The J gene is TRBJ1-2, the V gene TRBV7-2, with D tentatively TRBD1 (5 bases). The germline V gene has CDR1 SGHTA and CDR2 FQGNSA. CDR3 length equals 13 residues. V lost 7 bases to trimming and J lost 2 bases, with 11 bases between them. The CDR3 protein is CASTPPGNYGYTF. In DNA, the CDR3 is TGTGCCAGCACCCCACCAGGGAACTATGGCTACACCTTC.

This chain's CDR3 is CASRQRGAPDTQYF. DNA for the CDR3: TGTGCCAGCCGCCAGCGGGGGGCCCCAGATACGCAGTATTTT. V gene TRBV12-3 or TRBV12-4 combines with J gene TRBJ2-3; 9 bases match TRBD2. The trim removed 8 bases at V and 4 bases at J, leaving 7 bases unmatched. This CDR3 spans 14 amino acids.

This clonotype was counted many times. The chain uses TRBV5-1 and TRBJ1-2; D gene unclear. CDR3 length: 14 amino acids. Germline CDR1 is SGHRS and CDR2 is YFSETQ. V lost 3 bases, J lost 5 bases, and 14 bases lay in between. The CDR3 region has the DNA TGCGCCAGCAGCTCAGAGGAGTCCGCGTATGGCTACACCTTC. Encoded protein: CASSSEESAYGYTF. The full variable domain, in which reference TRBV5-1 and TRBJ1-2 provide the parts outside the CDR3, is KAGVTQTPRYLIKTRGQQVTLSCSPISGHRSVSWYQQTPGQGLQFLFEYFSETQRNKGNFPGRFSGRQFSNSRSEMNVSTLELGDSALYLCASSSEESAYGYTFGSGTRLTVV.

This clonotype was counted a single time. This CDR3 reads CASSLFRGTDTQYF. The CDR3 region has the DNA TGTGCCAGCAGTTTATTTCGGGGCACAGATACGCAGTATTTT. The chain joins TRBV27 to TRBJ2-3; unclear D gene. The V gene's germline CDR1 is MNHEY and CDR2 SMNVEV (reference sequence). The CDR3 runs to 14 residues. V was clipped by 1 base and J by 1 base, with 6 bases between them.

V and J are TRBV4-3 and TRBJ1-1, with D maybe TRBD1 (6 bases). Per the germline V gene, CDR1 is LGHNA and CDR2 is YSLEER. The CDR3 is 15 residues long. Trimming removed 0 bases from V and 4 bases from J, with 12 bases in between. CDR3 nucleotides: TGCGCCAGCAGCCAAGATACAGGGATGGGCACTGAAGCTTTCTTT. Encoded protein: CASSQDTGMGTEAFF.

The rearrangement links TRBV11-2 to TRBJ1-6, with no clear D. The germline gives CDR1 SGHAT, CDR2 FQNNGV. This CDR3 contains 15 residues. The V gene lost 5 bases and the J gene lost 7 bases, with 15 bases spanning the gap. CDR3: CASSTSAAPNSPLHF. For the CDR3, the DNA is TGTGCCAGCAGCACCTCGGCGGCCCCGAATTCACCCCTCCACTTT.

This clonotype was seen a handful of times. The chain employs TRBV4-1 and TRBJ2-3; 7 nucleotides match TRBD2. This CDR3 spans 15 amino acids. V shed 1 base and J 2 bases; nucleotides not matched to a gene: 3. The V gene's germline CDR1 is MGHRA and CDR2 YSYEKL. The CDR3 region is CASSQGREDTDTQYF. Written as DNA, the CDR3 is TGCGCCAGCAGCCAAGGACGGGAGGACACAGATACGCAGTATTTT.

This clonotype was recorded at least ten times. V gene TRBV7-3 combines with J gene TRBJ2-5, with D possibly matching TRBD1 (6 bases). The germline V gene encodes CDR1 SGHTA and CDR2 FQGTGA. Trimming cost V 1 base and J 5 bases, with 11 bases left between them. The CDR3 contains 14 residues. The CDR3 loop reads CASSLSSGAETQYF. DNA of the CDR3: TGTGCCAGCAGCTTAAGTTCAGGGGCGGAGACCCAGTACTTC.

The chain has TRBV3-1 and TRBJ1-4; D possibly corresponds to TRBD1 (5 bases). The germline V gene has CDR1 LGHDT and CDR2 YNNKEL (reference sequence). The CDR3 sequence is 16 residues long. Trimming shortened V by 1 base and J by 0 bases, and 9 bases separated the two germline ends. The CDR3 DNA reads TGTGCCAGCAGCCAAGGGACATTTGCAACTAATGAAAAACTGTTTTTT. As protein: CASSQGTFATNEKLFF.

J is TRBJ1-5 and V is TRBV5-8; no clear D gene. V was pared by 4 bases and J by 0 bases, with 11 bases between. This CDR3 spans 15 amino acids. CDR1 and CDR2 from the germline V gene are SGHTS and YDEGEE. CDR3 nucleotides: TGTGCCAGCAGCCCGAACGGCTATAGCAATCAGCCCCAGCATTTT. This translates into CASSPNGYSNQPQHF.

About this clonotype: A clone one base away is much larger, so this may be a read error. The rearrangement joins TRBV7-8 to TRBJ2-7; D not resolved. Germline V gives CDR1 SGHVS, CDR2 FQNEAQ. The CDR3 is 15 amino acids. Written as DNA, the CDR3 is TGTGCCAGCAGCCCATCGAACACCGTCTCCTACGAGCGGTACTTC. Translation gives CASSPSNTVSYERYF.

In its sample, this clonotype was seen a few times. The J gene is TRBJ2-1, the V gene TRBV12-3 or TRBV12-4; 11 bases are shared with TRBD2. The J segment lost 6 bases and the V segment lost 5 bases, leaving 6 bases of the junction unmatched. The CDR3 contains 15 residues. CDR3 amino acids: CASSPGTSGGNEQFF. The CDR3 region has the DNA TGTGCCAGCAGTCCCGGGACTAGCGGAGGCAATGAGCAGTTCTTC.

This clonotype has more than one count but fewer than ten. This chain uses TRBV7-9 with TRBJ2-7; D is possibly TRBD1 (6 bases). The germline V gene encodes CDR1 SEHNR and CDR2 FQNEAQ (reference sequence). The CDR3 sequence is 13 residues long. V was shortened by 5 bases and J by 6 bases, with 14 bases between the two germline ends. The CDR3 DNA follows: TGTGCCAGCAGCCCTGCAGGGGCGGGCGAGCAGTACTTC. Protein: CASSPAGAGEQYF.

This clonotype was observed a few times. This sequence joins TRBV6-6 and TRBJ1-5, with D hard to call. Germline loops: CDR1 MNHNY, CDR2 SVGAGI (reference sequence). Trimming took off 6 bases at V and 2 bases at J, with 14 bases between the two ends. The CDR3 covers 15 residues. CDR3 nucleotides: TGTGCCAGCAGCTCGGGCGGGTCTGGCAATCAGCCCCAGCATTTT. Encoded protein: CASSSGGSGNQPQHF.

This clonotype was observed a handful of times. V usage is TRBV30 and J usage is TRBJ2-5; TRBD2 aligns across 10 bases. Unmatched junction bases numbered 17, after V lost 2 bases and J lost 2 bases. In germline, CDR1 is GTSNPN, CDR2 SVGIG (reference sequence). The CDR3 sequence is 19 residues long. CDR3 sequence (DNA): TGTGCCTGGAGTAAATCAGACGGATTAGCGGGGGGCCTACAAGAGACCCAGTACTTC. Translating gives CAWSKSDGLAGGLQETQYF.

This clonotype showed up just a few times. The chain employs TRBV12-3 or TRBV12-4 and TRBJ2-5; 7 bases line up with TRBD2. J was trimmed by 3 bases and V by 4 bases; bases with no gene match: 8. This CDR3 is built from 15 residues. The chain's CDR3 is CASSWRAGMEETQYF. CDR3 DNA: TGTGCCAGCAGTTGGAGAGCGGGGATGGAAGAGACCCAGTACTTC.